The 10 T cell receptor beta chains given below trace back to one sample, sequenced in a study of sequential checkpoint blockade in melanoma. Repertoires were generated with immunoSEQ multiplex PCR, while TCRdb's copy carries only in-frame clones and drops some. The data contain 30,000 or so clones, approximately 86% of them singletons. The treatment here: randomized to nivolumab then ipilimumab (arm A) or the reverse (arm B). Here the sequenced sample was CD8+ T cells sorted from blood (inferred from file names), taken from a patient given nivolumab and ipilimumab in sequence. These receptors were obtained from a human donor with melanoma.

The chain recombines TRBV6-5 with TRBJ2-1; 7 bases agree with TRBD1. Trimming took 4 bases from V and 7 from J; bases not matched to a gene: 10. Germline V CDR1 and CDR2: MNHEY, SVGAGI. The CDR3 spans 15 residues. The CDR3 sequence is CASSSTGQPTNEQFF. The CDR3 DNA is TGTGCCAGCAGTTCGACAGGGCAACCGACGAATGAGCAGTTCTTC.

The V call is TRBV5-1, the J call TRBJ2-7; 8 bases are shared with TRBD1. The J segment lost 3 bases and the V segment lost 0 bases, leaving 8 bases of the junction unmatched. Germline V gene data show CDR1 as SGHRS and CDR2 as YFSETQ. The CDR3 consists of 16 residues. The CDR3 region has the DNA TGCGCCAGCAGCTTGGCATTGACAGGGGCCGACTACGAGCAGTACTTC. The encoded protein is CASSLALTGADYEQYF.

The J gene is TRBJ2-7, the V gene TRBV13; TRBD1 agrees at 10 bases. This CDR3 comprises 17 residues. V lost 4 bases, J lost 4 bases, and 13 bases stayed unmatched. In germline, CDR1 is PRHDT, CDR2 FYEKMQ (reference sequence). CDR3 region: CASSSGTGAEGIYEQYF. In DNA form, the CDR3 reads TGTGCCAGCAGCTCCGGGACAGGGGCTGAGGGTATTTACGAGCAGTACTTC.

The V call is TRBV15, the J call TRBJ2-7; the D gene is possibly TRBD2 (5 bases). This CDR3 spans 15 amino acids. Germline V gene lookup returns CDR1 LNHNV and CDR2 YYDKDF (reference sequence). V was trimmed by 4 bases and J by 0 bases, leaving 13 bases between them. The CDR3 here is CATSTLTGISYEQYF. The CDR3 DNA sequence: TGTGCCACCAGCACACTGACGGGAATCTCCTACGAGCAGTACTTC.

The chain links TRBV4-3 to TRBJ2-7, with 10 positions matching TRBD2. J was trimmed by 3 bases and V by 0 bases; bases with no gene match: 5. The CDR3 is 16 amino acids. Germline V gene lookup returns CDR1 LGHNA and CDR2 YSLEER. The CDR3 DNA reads TGCGCCAGCAGCCAAGATTTAGCGGGGGGCCTCTACGAGCAGTACTTC. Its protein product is CASSQDLAGGLYEQYF.

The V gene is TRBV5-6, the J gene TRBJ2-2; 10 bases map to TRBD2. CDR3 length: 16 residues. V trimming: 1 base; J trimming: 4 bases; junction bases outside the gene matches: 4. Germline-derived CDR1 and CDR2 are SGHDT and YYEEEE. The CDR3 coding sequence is TGTGCCAGCAGCTTGTGGCTAGCGGGGGTCACCGGGGAGCTGTTTTTT. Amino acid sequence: CASSLWLAGVTGELFF.

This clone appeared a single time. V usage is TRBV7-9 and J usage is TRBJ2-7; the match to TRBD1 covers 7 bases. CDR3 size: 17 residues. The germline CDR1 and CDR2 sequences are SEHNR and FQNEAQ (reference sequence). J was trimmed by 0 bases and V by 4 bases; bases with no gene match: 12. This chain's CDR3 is CASSYPKTGTYSYEQYF. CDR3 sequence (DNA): TGTGCCAGCAGCTACCCAAAGACAGGGACCTACTCCTACGAGCAGTACTTC.

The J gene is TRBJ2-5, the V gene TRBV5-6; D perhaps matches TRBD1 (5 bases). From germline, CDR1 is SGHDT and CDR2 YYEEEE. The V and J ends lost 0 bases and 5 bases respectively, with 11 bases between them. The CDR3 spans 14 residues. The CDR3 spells CASSLARAWETQYF. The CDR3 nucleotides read TGTGCCAGCAGCTTGGCCAGGGCTTGGGAGACCCAGTACTTC.

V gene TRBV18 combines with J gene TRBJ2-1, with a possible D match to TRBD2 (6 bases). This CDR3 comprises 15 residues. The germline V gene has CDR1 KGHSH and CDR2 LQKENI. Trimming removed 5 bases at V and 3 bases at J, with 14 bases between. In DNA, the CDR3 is TGTGCCAGCTCATCCCGGGGGAGTGACTACAATGAGCAGTTCTTC. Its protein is CASSSRGSDYNEQFF.

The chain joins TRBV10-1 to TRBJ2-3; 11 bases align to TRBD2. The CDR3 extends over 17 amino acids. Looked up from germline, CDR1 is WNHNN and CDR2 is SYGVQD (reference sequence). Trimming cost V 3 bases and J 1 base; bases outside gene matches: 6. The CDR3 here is CASSDSGLAAGTDTQYF. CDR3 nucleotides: TGCGCCAGCAGTGACTCGGGACTAGCGGCCGGCACAGATACGCAGTATTTT.